Listed below are T cell receptor beta chains from one sample, sequenced in a study of T cells in Graves' hyperthyroidism and ophthalmopathy. TCRdb used MiXCR to reprocess the multiplex PCR reads, holding one entry per CDR3 protein. The sample lists approximately 410,000 distinct CDR3 sequences; around 15% were seen once. The specimen sequenced was blood. The source of these receptors is a young man with Graves' ophthalmopathy. Both conserved end residues are part of each CDR3. The order of the fields is V gene, clone size, J gene, D gene, CDR3 DNA, CDR3 protein. A D gene is named only where the DNA matches it firmly. Where a row states a size, it is once, few, many or the class of an expanded clone; other rows omit it.

TRBV4-1	NA	TRBJ1-2	NA	TGCGCCAGCAGCCAGTTTCAGGGAGGGGACTATGGCTACACCTTC	CASSQFQGGDYGYTF
TRBV7-2	NA	TRBJ2-3	TRBD2	TGTGCCAGCAGTGAAGGGGCTAGCGGGAGCGGGGCTACGCAGTATTTT	CASSEGASGSGATQYF
TRBV19	many	TRBJ2-2	NA	TGTGCCAGTAGTCGACAGGCAATCACCGGGGAGCTGTTTTTT	CASSRQAITGELFF
TRBV15	few	TRBJ2-1	TRBD2	TGTGCCACCAGCATCCCTAGCGGGGAGTACAATGAGCAGTTCTTC	CATSIPSGEYNEQFF
TRBV19	few	TRBJ2-7	TRBD1	TGTGCCAGCCCAAACCGGGACAGGGGCCACGAGCAGTACTTC	CASPNRDRGHEQYF
TRBV6-1	many	TRBJ2-2	TRBD1	TGTGCCAGCAGCACAGGGGACAACACCGGGGAGCTGTTTTTT	CASSTGDNTGELFF
TRBV2	few	TRBJ2-1	NA	TGTGCCAGCAGATACTACAGGAGCTCCTACAATGAGCAGTTCTTC	CASRYYRSSYNEQFF
TRBV18	NA	TRBJ1-4	NA	TGTGCCAGCGAACAGATACTTAATGAAAAACTGTTTTTT	CASEQILNEKLFF
TRBV3-1	many	TRBJ2-1	NA	TGTGCCAGCAGCCAGGGCTGGGGGATCGATGAGCAGTTCTTC	CASSQGWGIDEQFF
TRBV19	few	TRBJ2-7	NA	TGTGCCAGTTCAAGGGTTCCCTACGAGCAGTACTTC	CASSRVPYEQYF
TRBV19	NA	TRBJ1-6	NA	TGTGCCAGTAGTACTGGGGTACAGGTATCGCATTCACCCCTCCACTTT	CASSTGVQVSHSPLHF
TRBV6-1	many	TRBJ2-3	NA	TGTGCCAGCAGTGAAGTGATGTTCGGAGGGGCTGAAACAGATACGCAGTATTTT	CASSEVMFGGAETDTQYF
TRBV6-2/TRBV6-3	many	TRBJ1-1	TRBD1	TGTGCCAGCAGTCTACGACAGGGATTAGACACTGAAGCTTTCTTT	CASSLRQGLDTEAFF
TRBV12-3/TRBV12-4	many	TRBJ2-1	TRBD2	TGTGCCAGCGAGGGACTAGCGGGAGCCCCTGAGCAGTTCTTC	CASEGLAGAPEQFF
TRBV18	many	TRBJ2-1	TRBD2	TGTGCCAGCTCACCACCGGTCAGTAGCGGGGGTGAGCAGTTCTTC	CASSPPVSSGGEQFF
TRBV6-6	many	TRBJ1-1	NA	TGTGCCAGCAGTTACTCGCGGTCGAGTAGCTTGGCCACTGAAGCTTTCTTT	CASSYSRSSSLATEAFF
TRBV7-6	many	TRBJ1-6	NA	TGTGCCAGCAGCTTAGACGAGGGTAAACCCCTCCACTTT	CASSLDEGKPLHF
TRBV6-6	many	TRBJ2-7	NA	TGTGCCAGCAGTTACATTGCGACATTATTAGTGTACGAGCAGTACTTC	CASSYIATLLVYEQYF
TRBV11-2	many	TRBJ1-1	NA	TGTGCCAGCAGCTGGGGGGGGGTCGCAGCTTTCTTT	CASSWGGVAAFF
TRBV7-9	many	TRBJ1-2	NA	TGTGCCAGCAGCTCGACTGTTAACTATGGCTACACCTTC	CASSSTVNYGYTF
TRBV6-2/TRBV6-3	NA	TRBJ2-2	NA	TGTGCCAGCTCCCGACCCCAGATACGACTTTTCACCGGGGAGCTGTTTTTT	CASSRPQIRLFTGELFF
TRBV7-3	many	TRBJ2-1	TRBD2	TGTGCCAGCAGCTTAACGGCTAGCGGGAGTATCTACAATGAGCAGTTCTTC	CASSLTASGSIYNEQFF
TRBV12-3/TRBV12-4	many	TRBJ1-2	NA	TGTGCCAGCAGCCATAGAAGGGAGCCGTTCAACTATGGCTACACCTTC	CASSHRREPFNYGYTF
TRBV14	few	TRBJ2-1	NA	TGTGCCAGCAGCCAAGATCCGGTACGGAACTACAATGAGCAGTTCTTC	CASSQDPVRNYNEQFF
TRBV3-1	many	TRBJ1-2	NA	TGTGCCAGCAGCCGAAGCGGACAGATATTAAACTATGGCTACACCTTC	CASSRSGQILNYGYTF
TRBV28	many	TRBJ1-2	NA	TGTGCCAGCAGTTTGAGTGGGTTCGGCTATGGCTACACCTTC	CASSLSGFGYGYTF
TRBV19	many	TRBJ1-4	TRBD1	TGTGCCAGTAACAGGGGTCGGCGTCAGGGCAATGAAAAACTGTTTTTT	CASNRGRRQGNEKLFF
TRBV18	many	TRBJ1-1	NA	TGTGCCAGCTCACCACAAGACCTACAGAACACTGAAGCTTTCTTT	CASSPQDLQNTEAFF
TRBV5-8	few	TRBJ2-5	TRBD2	TGTGCCAGCAGCTTGGGACTAGCGGGGAGCCAAGAGACCCAGTACTTC	CASSLGLAGSQETQYF
TRBV30	many	TRBJ2-3	TRBD2	TGTGCCTGGAGTGGGCCTAGCGGGGGTCAAGATACGCAGTATTTT	CAWSGPSGGQDTQYF
TRBV7-9	NA	TRBJ2-3	NA	TGTGCCAGCAGCTCTTCGGGTCTCGCAGATACGCAGTATTTT	CASSSSGLADTQYF
TRBV11-3	many	TRBJ2-5	TRBD2	TGTGCCAGCAGCTTAGGGGTAGCGGGAGTTCGTGAGACCCAGTACTTC	CASSLGVAGVRETQYF
TRBV27	NA	TRBJ2-1	TRBD1	TGTGCCAGCAGTTCAGGGGGTTCCTACAATGAGCAGTTCTTC	CASSSGGSYNEQFF
TRBV24-1	many	TRBJ2-1	NA	TGTGCCACCAGTGATTCCAGGAGACAGCAACCCTTCTACAATGAGCAGTTCTTC	CATSDSRRQQPFYNEQFF
TRBV19	NA	TRBJ2-7	NA	TGTGCCAGTAGTCCCGAACACGACTCCTACGAGCAGTACTTC	CASSPEHDSYEQYF
TRBV6-1	NA	TRBJ2-2	NA	TGTGCCAGCAAAACGCTAACTAGTACCGGGGAGCTGTTTTTT	CASKTLTSTGELFF
TRBV20-1	few	TRBJ1-1	NA	TGCAGTGCTATCGATAGGACCAACACTGAAGCTTTCTTT	CSAIDRTNTEAFF
TRBV20-1	many	TRBJ2-7	NA	TGCAGTGCTAGCTTCGGTTCCTACGAGCAGTACTTC	CSASFGSYEQYF
TRBV6-1	many	TRBJ2-7	NA	TGTGCCAGCAGCCAGGGCGTTGGGGAGCTTATTTACGAGCAGTACTTC	CASSQGVGELIYEQYF
TRBV2	many	TRBJ1-1	NA	TGTGCCAGGGGGGCGGGGAGCACTGAAGCTTTCTTT	CARGAGSTEAFF
TRBV19	NA	TRBJ1-4	TRBD1	TGTGCCAGTAGTATAGGGACAGGGGGTAATGAAAAACTGTTTTTT	CASSIGTGGNEKLFF
TRBV20-1	many	TRBJ2-7	NA	TGCAGTGCTAGAGGCCCAGTCGACTACGAGCAGTACTTC	CSARGPVDYEQYF
TRBV7-8	NA	TRBJ2-7	NA	TGTGCCAGCAGCTGGAACCGGGACACCTACGACTCCTACGAGCAGTACTTC	CASSWNRDTYDSYEQYF
TRBV7-8	few	TRBJ2-5	NA	TGTGCCAGCAGCTTAGTCTACAGTGTAAAAGAGACCCAGTACTTC	CASSLVYSVKETQYF
TRBV19	many	TRBJ2-1	NA	TGTGCCAGCAGTGGTGTGTCCTACAATGAGCAGTTCTTC	CASSGVSYNEQFF
TRBV18	NA	TRBJ2-1	NA	TGTGCCAGCTCACCAGTCAGGGGCTACAATGAGCAGTTCTTC	CASSPVRGYNEQFF
TRBV12-3/TRBV12-4	many	TRBJ2-1	TRBD2	TGTGCCAGCAGTTTAGCTAGCGGGGGACACAATGAGCAGTTCTTC	CASSLASGGHNEQFF
TRBV12-3/TRBV12-4	many	TRBJ2-1	TRBD2	TGTGCCAGCAGTCTGGCCCTAGCGGGATTAGATGAGCAGTTCTTC	CASSLALAGLDEQFF
TRBV10-1	many	TRBJ2-7	TRBD1	TGCGCCAGCAGTCCGGACAGGGGTGGCAACGAGCAGTACTTC	CASSPDRGGNEQYF
TRBV3-1	many	TRBJ1-4	TRBD1	TGTGCCAGCAGCTACAGGACAGGGTTCTCAACTAATGAAAAACTGTTTTTT	CASSYRTGFSTNEKLFF
TRBV7-3	NA	TRBJ2-7	TRBD2	TGTGCCAGCAGCTTAGGGGGTAGCGGGGAGCTCTCCTACGAGCAGTACTTC	CASSLGGSGELSYEQYF
TRBV13	many	TRBJ2-1	NA	TGTGCCAGCAGCTCAGATAAAAGGTCCCACGAGCAGTTCTTC	CASSSDKRSHEQFF
TRBV9	many	TRBJ2-3	TRBD2	TGTGCCAGCAGCTCGAGACGGGGGGCAGATACGCAGTATTTT	CASSSRRGADTQYF
TRBV19	few	TRBJ1-2	TRBD1	TGTGCCAGTAGTATTCGCGACAGGGCTGGCTACACCTTC	CASSIRDRAGYTF
TRBV5-5	many	TRBJ1-2	NA	TGTGCCAGCACCCCCCTCGGGACAAGTAACTATGGCTACACCTTC	CASTPLGTSNYGYTF
TRBV30	many	TRBJ1-5	NA	TGTGCCTGGATGGAGAAAGGCCTTGGGAGCAATCAGCCCCAGCATTTT	CAWMEKGLGSNQPQHF
TRBV12-3/TRBV12-4	NA	TRBJ2-7	NA	TGTGCCAGCAGTTCACGGGCCTCCTACGAGCAGTACTTC	CASSSRASYEQYF
TRBV7-8	many	TRBJ2-7	TRBD2	TGTGCCAGCAGCGAAGGACTAGCGGGTTACTACGAGCAGTACTTC	CASSEGLAGYYEQYF
TRBV4-1	NA	TRBJ2-1	NA	TGCGCCAGCAGCCAGTCAGGGGGGGGGCAGTTCTTC	CASSQSGGGQFF